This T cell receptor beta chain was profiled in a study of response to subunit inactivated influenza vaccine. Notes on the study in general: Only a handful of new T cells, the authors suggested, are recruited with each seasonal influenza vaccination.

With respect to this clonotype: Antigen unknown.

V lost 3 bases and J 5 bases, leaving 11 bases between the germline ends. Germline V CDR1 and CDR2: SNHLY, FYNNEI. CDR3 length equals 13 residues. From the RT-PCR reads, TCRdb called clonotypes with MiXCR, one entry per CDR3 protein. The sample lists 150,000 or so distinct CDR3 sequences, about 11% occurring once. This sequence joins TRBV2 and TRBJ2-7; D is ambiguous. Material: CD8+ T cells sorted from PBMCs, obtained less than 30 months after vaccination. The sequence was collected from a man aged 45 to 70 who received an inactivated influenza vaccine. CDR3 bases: TGTGCCAGCAGTGACAGAATGGGGAACGAGCAGTACTTC. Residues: CASSDRMGNEQYF.